This T cell receptor (beta chain) was recovered during a study of shared clonotypes between healthy human individuals. Whole-study findings and limits: Among four donors, roughly 5.5% of naive CD4 clonotypes were found in common.

Comment on this clone: Antigen: not known.

V was shortened by 4 bases and J by 5 bases, with 21 bases between the two germline ends. Per germline, CDR1 SGHRS and CDR2 YFSETQ. CDR3 length equals 16 residues. Sequencing was performed with immunoSEQ multiplex PCR; in TCRdb, only in-frame clones are kept and a portion is missing. The sample records some 2,500,000 clones, roughly 93% being singletons. All donors were healthy HIV-negative adults lacking recent acute infections or vaccinations. The V gene is TRBV5-1, the J gene TRBJ2-5, with D perhaps matching TRBD2 (6 bases). The sample consisted of naive CD4+ T cells from PBMCs. Indicated subset: CD45RA+ positively selected. The TCR was taken from a man younger than 35 in good health. Some clones in this sample may be carry-over from other donors' samples. The CDR3 DNA reads as TGCGCCAGCAGCCTCCGGGGTGACGGGAGTGGTGAGACCCAGTACTTC. The encoded protein is CASSLRGDGSGETQYF.